This T cell receptor beta chain was sequenced in a study of T cell changes during pregnancy in multiple sclerosis. TCRdb's table, derived via immunoSEQ multiplex PCR, lists solely in-frame clones and lacks some. The sample records roughly 49,000 clones, roughly nine tenths being singletons. With 4 bases removed from V and 1 base from J, the gap between germline ends came to 14 bases. Germline CDR1 and CDR2: SGHRS and YFSETQ. This CDR3 region has 15 residues. This sequence originates from a female donor in good health, enrolled as a control in a pregnancy study. Sequenced material: peripheral blood, taken in the first trimester of pregnancy. V gene TRBV5-1 combines with J gene TRBJ1-1; D not certain. In nucleotides, the CDR3 is TGCGCCAGCAGCCCTCAAAGACTCCGGAACACTGAAGCTTTCTTT. This gives the protein CASSPQRLRNTEAFF. Full variable domain (remainder filled in from reference TRBV5-1 and TRBJ1-1): KAGVTQTPRYLIKTRGQQVTLSCSPISGHRSVSWYQQTPGQGLQFLFEYFSETQRNKGNFPGRFSGRQFSNSRSEMNVSTLELGDSALYLCASSPQRLRNTEAFFGQGTRLTVV.